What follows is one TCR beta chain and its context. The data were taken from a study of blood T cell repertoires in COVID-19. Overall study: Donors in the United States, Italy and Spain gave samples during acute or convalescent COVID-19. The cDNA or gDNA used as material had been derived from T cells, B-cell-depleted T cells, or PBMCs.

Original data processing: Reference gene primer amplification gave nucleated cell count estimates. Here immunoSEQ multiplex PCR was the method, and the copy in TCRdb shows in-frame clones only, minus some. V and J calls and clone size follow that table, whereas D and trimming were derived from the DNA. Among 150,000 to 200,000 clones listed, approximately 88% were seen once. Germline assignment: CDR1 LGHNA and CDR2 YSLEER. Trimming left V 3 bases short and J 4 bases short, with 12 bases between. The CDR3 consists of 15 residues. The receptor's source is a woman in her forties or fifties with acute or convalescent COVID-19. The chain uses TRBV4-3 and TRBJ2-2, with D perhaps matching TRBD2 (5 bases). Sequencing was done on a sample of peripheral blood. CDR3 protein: CASSQVSAGTGELFF. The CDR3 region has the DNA TGCGCCAGCAGCCAGGTTAGCGCTGGCACCGGGGAGCTGTTTTTT.